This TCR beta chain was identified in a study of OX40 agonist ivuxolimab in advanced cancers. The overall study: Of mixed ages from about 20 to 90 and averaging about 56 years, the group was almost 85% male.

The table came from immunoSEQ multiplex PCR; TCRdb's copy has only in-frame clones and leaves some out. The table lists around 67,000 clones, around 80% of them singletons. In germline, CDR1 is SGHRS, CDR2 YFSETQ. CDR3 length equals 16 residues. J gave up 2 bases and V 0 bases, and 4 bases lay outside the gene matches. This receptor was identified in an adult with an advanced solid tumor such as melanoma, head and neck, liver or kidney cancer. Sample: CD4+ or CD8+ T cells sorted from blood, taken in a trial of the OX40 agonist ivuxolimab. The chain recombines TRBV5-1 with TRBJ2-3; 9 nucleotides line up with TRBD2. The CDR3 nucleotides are TGCGCCAGCAGCTTGGGGCGGGGGGGCCCCACAGATACGCAGTATTTT. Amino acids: CASSLGRGGPTDTQYF.